This TCR beta chain was sequenced during a study of chemoradiotherapy in HPV16-positive cancers (dated by TCRdb to between 2020 and 2023). For context, the study as a whole: Candidate HPV-specific T-cell clones and common TCR motifs were defined through functional T-cell assays on cells from a couple of HPV16-positive patients. Whether T-cell immunity against the HPV oncoproteins E6 and E7 changes during chemoradiotherapy and whether survival is affected by this immunity were examined in the study. TCR repertoires from around 80 patients with HPV-related cancers were then used to track the candidate HPV-specific TCRs and motifs. The study at large found these results: Expansion of candidate HPV-specific clones and E7-related TCR motifs was observed in the tumor microenvironment during treatment, whereas no such expansion was observed for non-HPV-specific T cells. Only two HPV16-positive patients were used to derive the functional definition of HPV-specific T cells, and the survival association was reported for HPV16-positive patients. In HPV16-positive patients, expansion of HPV-responsive T cells during chemoradiotherapy was found to be associated with improved recurrence-free survival.

Library preparation used the immunoSEQ multiplex PCR assay. TCRdb stores this immuneACCESS table with in-frame sequences only. Part of the clones is absent; in the studies checked, under half of the shortfall reflects unresolved V genes, and no reason is known for the rest. The sample table lists about 17,000 clones, 90% of them with a count of one. The top ten hold about 14% of the sample. Turning to this clone: What antigen it recognizes has not been identified. No per-base quality is available; no much larger clone lies one base away.

Because repertoires were sampled repeatedly during chemoradiotherapy, clonal expansion in the tumor microenvironment could be followed. Source: blood, taken from a patient who underwent chemoradiotherapy. This receptor was taken from a human donor with HPV-associated anogenital cancer.

The CDR3 protein sequence reads: CASSVDSGDFQETQYF. DNA sequence: TGTGCCAGCAGCGTAGATAGCGGGGACTTTCAAGAGACCCAGTACTTC. Recombination connected TRBV9 to TRBJ2-5; the junction holds 8 bases that match TRBD2. CDR1 and CDR2 are drawn from the germline V gene: SGDLS, YYNGEE. For this chain, trimming is 0 bases at the V end and 2 bases at the J end, and the number of junction bases without a gene match is 6. The CDR3 numbers 16 residues from cysteine through phenylalanine. The read is trimmed to its CDR3 DNA, 48 bases read in frame from base 1.